One T cell receptor beta chain is described in this entry. The data belong to a study of type 1 and type 2 diabetes patients. Study information: Magnetic bead positive selection isolated CD4+ or CD8+ T cells from PBMCs.

The germline V gene has CDR1 LNHDA and CDR2 SQIVND (reference sequence). Trimming took 6 bases from V and 0 from J; bases not matched to a gene: 4. This CDR3 has 14 residues. Amplification started from genomic DNA. Amplification of the beta chain CDR3 used 30 forward and 13 reverse multiplex primers. Via MiXCR, TCRdb re-called the multiplex PCR reads, giving one row per CDR3 protein. Here the sample spans a few hundred thousand distinct CDR3 sequences, roughly 50% being singletons. The sequence was obtained from a man aged 18-30 years with type 2 diabetes. J is TRBJ1-1 and V is TRBV19, with 7 nucleotides matching TRBD1. The sample comprised peripheral blood mononuclear cells (PBMCs). Here the CDR3 reads CASRRDSMNTEAFF. CDR3 in DNA: TGTGCCAGTAGACGGGACAGTATGAACACTGAAGCTTTCTTT.